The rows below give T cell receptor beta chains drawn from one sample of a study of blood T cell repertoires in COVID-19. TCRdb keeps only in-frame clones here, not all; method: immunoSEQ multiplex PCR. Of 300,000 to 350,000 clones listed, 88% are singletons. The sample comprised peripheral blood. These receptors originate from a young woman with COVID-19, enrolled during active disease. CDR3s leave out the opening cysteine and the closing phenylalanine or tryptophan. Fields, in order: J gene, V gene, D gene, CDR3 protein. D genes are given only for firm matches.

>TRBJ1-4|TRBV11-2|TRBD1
ASSLTTGGDEKLF
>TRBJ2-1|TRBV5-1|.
ASSQIRNEQF
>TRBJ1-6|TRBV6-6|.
ASSYSISYNSPLH
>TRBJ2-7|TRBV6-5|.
ASRTGDDEQY
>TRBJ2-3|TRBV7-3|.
ASSSGRAGGQPLIPSTDTQY
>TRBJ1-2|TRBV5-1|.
ASTITGNYGYT
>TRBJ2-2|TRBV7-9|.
ASSLLGGNTGELF
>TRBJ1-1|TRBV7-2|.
ASSANPQGGHTEAF
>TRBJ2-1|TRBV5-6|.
ASSRNRDHNEQF
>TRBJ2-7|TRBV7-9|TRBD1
ASSSGQAGSYEQY
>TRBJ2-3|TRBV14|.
ASSLLDGGAFTDTQY
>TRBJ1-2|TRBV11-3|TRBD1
ASSLGFGTGGRGYT
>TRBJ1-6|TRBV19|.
ASSPRNSPLH
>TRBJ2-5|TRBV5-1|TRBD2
ASSPRLAGGRIRQETQY
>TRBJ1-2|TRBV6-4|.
ASSADNSNYGYT
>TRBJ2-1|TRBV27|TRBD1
ASSLGTGSSEQF
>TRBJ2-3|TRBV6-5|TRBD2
ASSLLAGGADTQY
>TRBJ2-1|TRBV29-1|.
SGHRVDEQF
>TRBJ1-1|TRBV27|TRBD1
ASSVTGGEGEAF
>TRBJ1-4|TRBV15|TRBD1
ATSSLGDRVNGANEKLF
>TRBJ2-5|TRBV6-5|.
ASSRGTPQETQY
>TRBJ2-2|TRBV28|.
ASSFSGPRGGVTGELF
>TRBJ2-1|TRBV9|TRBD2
ASSVGAGEGSGANEQF
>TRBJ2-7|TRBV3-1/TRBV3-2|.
ASSHGEQY
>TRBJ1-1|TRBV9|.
ASSVGLRNTEAF
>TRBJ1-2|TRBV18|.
ASSPGGDGYT
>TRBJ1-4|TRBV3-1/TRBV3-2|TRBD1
ASSPIQQGANEKLF
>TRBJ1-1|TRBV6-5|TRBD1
ASSSFGGQDRTEAF
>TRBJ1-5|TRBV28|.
ASSPPLGPQH
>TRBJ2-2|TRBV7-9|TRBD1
ASSPRTGHTNTGELF
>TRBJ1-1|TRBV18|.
ASSPSQAMNTEAF
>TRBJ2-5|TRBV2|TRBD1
ASSEAGTGEETQY
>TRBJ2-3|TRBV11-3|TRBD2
ASSLRRGGTDTQY
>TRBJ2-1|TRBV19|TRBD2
ASTVFSGGAGEQF
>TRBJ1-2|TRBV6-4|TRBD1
ASRKDRESYGYT
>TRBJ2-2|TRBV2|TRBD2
ASRETSELTGELF
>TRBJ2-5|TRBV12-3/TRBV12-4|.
ASSPTGETQY
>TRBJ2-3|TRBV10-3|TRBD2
AISEGTSLTTDTQY
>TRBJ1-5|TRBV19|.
ASSSEWGPVNQPQH
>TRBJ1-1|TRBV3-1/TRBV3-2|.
ASSQGGGGWNTEAF
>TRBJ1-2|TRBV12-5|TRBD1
ASGSDRGRDYGYT
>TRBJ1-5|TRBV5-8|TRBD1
ASSLGTANQPQH
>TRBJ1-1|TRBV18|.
ASSPSEEVAEAF
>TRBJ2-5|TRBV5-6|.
ASSLESRAGGTQY
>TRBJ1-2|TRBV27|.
ASRSTFLGYT
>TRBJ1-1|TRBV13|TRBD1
ASKAGGTGTEAF
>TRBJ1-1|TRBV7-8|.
ASSLIMNTEAF
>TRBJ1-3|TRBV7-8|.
ASSPLASGNTIY
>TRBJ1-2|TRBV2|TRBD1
ASSEAGTARGYT
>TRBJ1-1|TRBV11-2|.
ASSASRNTEAF
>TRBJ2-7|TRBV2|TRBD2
ASSPGLAGTYEQY
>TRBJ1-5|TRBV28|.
ASRRGKGNQPQH
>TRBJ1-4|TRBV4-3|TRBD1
ASSQQPGTGSEKLF
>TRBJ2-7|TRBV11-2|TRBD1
ASSATTGAGNEQY
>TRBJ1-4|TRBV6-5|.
AVEDTINEKLF